This TCR beta chain was found in a study of blood T cell repertoires in COVID-19 (dated by TCRdb to the early 2020s). With respect to the entire study: Samples from collaborators originated in the United States, Italy and Spain and spanned both the acute and convalescent phases of COVID-19. The material from the prospective study consisted of cDNA or gDNA derived from T cells, B-cell-depleted T cells, or PBMCs. The dataset comprised deeply sampled blood TCRbeta repertoires from subjects exposed to, actively infected with, or recovered from COVID-19. The repertoires were released in a freely available public database meant as a resource for research on the immune response to SARS-CoV-2. Samples were obtained from the ongoing ImmuneRACE study (first 160 participants) and from some 1,200 subjects provided by 6 global collaborators. A de-identified subject ID, COVID-19 status, age in years and sex were almost always included in the sample metadata. Where HLA class I and class II types were available, the types were taken from metadata supplied by the sample provider, not from assay-based typing.

With regard to this clone: Its antigen has not been determined. Base qualities were left out, and no much larger clone turns up one base away.

Findings and caveats that apply to the study as a whole: Clinical and demographic metadata were provided uncurated, with the amount varying by source and participant.

Each collaborating institution followed its own protocols to collect whole blood in K2EDTA tubes. For TCRbeta analysis, collaborators shipped samples as frozen whole blood, isolated PBMCs, or DNA extracted from either of those sample types. TCRbeta CDR3 regions were amplified from genomic DNA using the immunoSEQ Assay, a bias-controlled multiplex PCR. The original pipeline was this. Nucleated cell counts per sample were estimated from amplification of reference gene primers within the assay. Sequence reads were collapsed and filtered to measure the absolute abundance of every unique TCRbeta CDR3 rearrangement. For each sample, productive Simpson clonality was calculated as the square root of Simpson's diversity index across productive rearrangements. Here the immuneACCESS table is served through TCRdb, limited to in-frame sequences with V and J called. Missing clones are a known gap in these copies; in checked studies unresolved V genes cover under half, and the rest lacks a known reason. V and J calls and clone size follow that table, whereas D and trimming were derived from the DNA. The sample table shows roughly 77,000 clones, and roughly 80% are seen once. The ten most abundant clones make up 9.5% to 10% of the sample.

V loses 4 bases of germline sequence and J loses 4 bases, and the interval between the two ends is 13 bases. CDR1 SGHTA and CDR2 FQGNSA were looked up in the germline V gene. Counted from cysteine to phenylalanine, this CDR3 has 14 amino acids. The DNA shown is the 42-base CDR3, in frame from base 1. The sequence joins TRBV7-2 to TRBJ1-2, and TRBD1 may be the D gene, going by 5 matching bases. The sequence was obtained from a human donor in a cohort sampled during active COVID-19. What was sequenced was peripheral blood. For the CDR3, the sequence is CASSSTGQGYGYTF. In nucleotide form, the sequence is TGTGCCAGCAGCTCGACCGGCCAGGGCTATGGCTACACCTTC.